The 8 T cell receptor beta chains below come from one sample, sequenced in a study of early T cells in non-severe SARS-CoV-2 infection (dated by TCRdb to the early 2020s). Libraries came from 5' RACE. Sequencing instrument: NextSeq 500. Through fastp at Q25 and MiXCR, TCRdb rebuilt clones from the public reads, retaining in-frame beta chains. Each record represents a unique CDR3 protein, reported with the most common genes and DNA among its rows. In all, the sample holds 50,000 or so distinct CDR3 sequences, and about 5.6% of those were seen once. The ten largest clones add up to under 6% of the sample. The sequenced sample consisted of whole blood. The origin of the receptors is an adult who was a healthcare worker with PCR-confirmed SARS-CoV-2 infection or an uninfected control (not recorded which).

This clonotype was observed a handful of times. The rearrangement joins TRBV2 to TRBJ1-2; D might be TRBD1 (6 bases). V lost 10 bases, J lost 7 bases, and 16 bases lay in between. The CDR3 spans 12 residues. Germline-derived CDR1 and CDR2 are SNHLY and FYNNEI. The CDR3 DNA reads as TGTGCCACCCCTTTTACAGGGAGTGGCTACACCTTC. This encodes CATPFTGSGYTF.

This clonotype appeared many times. This chain joins TRBV5-4 and TRBJ2-1; 14 bases map to TRBD2. The germline V gene encodes CDR1 SGHNT and CDR2 YYREEE (reference sequence). After removal of 5 bases from V and 7 bases from J, the junction contained 5 bases not matched to a gene. This CDR3 contains 15 residues. CDR3 sequence (DNA): TGTGCCAGCAGTCGGACTAGCGGGGGGCCGAATGAGCAGTTCTTC. Translating it yields CASSRTSGGPNEQFF.

This clonotype has only a few counts. V gene TRBV10-2 combines with J gene TRBJ2-4, with 7 nucleotides matching TRBD1. CDR1 is WSHSY and CDR2 is SAAADI in the germline V gene. V was clipped by 5 bases and J by 1 base; unmatched bases: 8. The CDR3 has 16 residues. The CDR3 sequence: CASSQYRGHAKNIQYF. DNA for the CDR3: TGCGCCAGCAGTCAGTACAGGGGCCACGCCAAAAACATTCAGTACTTC.

There are a few counts of this clonotype. The chain carries TRBV12-3 or TRBV12-4 and TRBJ1-4; tentative D call: TRBD1 (5 bases). V was trimmed by 6 bases and J by 0 bases, leaving 14 bases between them. CDR3 length: 16 amino acids. The CDR3 DNA is TGTGCCAGCAGCGATCCAGGGACCGCAACTAATGAAAAACTGTTTTTT. It yields the protein CASSDPGTATNEKLFF.

The genes are TRBV20-1 and TRBJ2-3; the match to TRBD2 covers 12 bases. V gave up 5 bases and J gave up 3 bases; unmatched junction bases: 9. Germline CDR1 is DFQATT and CDR2 is SNEGSKA (reference sequence). The length of the CDR3 is 16 residues. The CDR3 DNA follows: TGCAGTGCTCCTCGACTAGCGGGAGTGAAGACAGATACGCAGTATTTT. Amino acid sequence: CSAPRLAGVKTDTQYF.

This clonotype was observed many times. The chain joins TRBV10-2 to TRBJ2-1; 10 nucleotides agree with TRBD1. Looked up from germline, CDR1 is WSHSY and CDR2 is SAAADI. The J segment lost 7 bases and the V segment lost 2 bases, leaving 11 bases of the junction unmatched. This CDR3 has 17 amino acids. The CDR3 nucleotides read TGCGCCAGCAGTGAGGGGTTTCGGGACAGGGGTCGAAATGAGCAGTTCTTC. It yields the protein CASSEGFRDRGRNEQFF.

This clonotype was detected only a few times. The V gene is TRBV11-2, the J gene TRBJ2-1; 10 bases fit TRBD2. CDR1 is SGHAT, CDR2 FQNNGV, per germline. This CDR3 has 15 amino acids. V shed 1 base, J shed 7 bases, and the junction held 4 bases outside the gene matches. CDR3 region: CASSLALAGTNEQFF. CDR3 sequence (DNA): TGTGCCAGCAGCTTAGCACTAGCGGGAACAAATGAGCAGTTCTTC.

In this sample, this clonotype turned up many times. J is TRBJ1-6 and V is TRBV6-6; tentative D call: TRBD1 (5 bases). V lost 7 bases and J lost 5, with 9 bases in between. This CDR3 is built from 13 residues. Germline CDR1 reads MNHNY; CDR2 reads SVGAGI (reference sequence). The chain's CDR3 is CASTGQHNSPLHF. CDR3 nucleotides: TGTGCCAGCACTGGACAACATAATTCACCCCTCCACTTT.